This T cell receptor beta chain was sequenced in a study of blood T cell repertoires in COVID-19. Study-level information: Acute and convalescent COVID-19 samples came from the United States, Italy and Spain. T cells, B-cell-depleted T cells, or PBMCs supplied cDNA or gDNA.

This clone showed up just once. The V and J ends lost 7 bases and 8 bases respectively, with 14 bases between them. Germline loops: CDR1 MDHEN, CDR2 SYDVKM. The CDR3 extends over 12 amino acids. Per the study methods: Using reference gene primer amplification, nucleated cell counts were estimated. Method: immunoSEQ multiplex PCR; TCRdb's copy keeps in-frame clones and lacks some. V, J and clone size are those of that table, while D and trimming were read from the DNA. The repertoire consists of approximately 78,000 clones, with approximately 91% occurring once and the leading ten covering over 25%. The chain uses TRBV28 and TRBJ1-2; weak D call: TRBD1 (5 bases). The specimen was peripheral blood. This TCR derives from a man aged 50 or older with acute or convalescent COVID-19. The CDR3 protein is CASTTGGEGYTF. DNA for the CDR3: TGTGCCAGCACCACGGGGGGGGAAGGCTACACCTTC.